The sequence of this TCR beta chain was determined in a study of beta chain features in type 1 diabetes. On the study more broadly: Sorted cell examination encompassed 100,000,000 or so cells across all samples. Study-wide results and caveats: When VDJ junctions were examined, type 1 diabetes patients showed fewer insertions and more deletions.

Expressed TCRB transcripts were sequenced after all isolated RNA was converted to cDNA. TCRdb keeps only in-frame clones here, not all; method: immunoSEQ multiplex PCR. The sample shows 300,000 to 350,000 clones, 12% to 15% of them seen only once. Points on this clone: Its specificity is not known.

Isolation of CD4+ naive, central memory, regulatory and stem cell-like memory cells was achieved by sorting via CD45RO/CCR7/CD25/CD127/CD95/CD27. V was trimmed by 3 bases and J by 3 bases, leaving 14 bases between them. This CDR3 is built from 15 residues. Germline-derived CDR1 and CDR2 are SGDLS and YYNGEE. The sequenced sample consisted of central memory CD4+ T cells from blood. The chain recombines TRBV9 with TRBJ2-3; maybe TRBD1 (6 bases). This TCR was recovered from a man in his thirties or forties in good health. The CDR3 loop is CASSANSGVTDTQYF. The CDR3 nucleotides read TGTGCCAGCAGCGCCAACTCAGGGGTTACAGATACGCAGTATTTT.